This T cell receptor (beta chain) was observed in a study of T cell responses to AZD1222 COVID-19 vaccine. The germline CDR1 and CDR2 sequences are SNHLY and FYNNEI. This CDR3 is 14 amino acids long. Trimming pared 4 bases from V and 3 bases from J, leaving 13 bases between. Clones were sequenced by immunoSEQ multiplex PCR, and TCRdb holds only the in-frame ones, with some missing. The top ten clones hold around 10% of a sample with 85,000 to 90,000 clones, just over 85% of them seen once. Sequenced material: peripheral blood, taken on day 0 of MenACWY control vaccination. The rearrangement joins TRBV2 to TRBJ2-7; a possible D gene is TRBD1 (6 bases). This TCR was recovered from an adult in good health. The CDR3 sequence is CASSAPGHRYEQYF. For the CDR3, the DNA is TGTGCCAGCAGTGCCCCGGGACACCGCTACGAGCAGTACTTC. Full variable domain (rest looked up from reference TRBV2 and TRBJ2-7): EPEVTQTPSHQVTQMGQEVILRCVPISNHLYFYWYRQILGQKVEFLVSFYNNEISEKSEIFDDQFSVERPDGSNFTLKIRSTKLEDSAMYFCASSAPGHRYEQYFGPGTRLTVT.